This TCR beta chain was observed in a study of T cells in Graves' hyperthyroidism and ophthalmopathy. Study as a whole: It was at initial diagnosis, before any treatment, that peripheral blood was collected.

Regions amplified from RNA transcripts were the TCR beta CDR3 regions. Using the HTBI primer set, a first-round RT-PCR was run on the TCR CDR3. TCRdb redid the calling of the multiplex PCR reads with MiXCR, one entry per CDR3 protein. Here the sample spans almost 250,000 distinct CDR3 sequences, almost 25% being singletons. The CDR3 is 17 amino acids. Germline CDR1 reads MDHEN; CDR2 reads SYDVKM. Trimming took 2 bases from V and 0 from J, leaving 16 bases between them. Based on clinical symptoms, serum thyroxine and TRAb, thyroid ultrasound and orbital computed tomography, diagnoses were reached. The chain carries TRBV28 and TRBJ1-2; D not certain. This TCR was recovered from a woman in her thirties or forties with Graves' ophthalmopathy. The source material was blood. The CDR3 loop reads CASSLPDTFIPNYGYTF. The DNA of the CDR3 is TGTGCCAGCAGTTTACCCGACACTTTCATACCTAACTATGGCTACACCTTC.